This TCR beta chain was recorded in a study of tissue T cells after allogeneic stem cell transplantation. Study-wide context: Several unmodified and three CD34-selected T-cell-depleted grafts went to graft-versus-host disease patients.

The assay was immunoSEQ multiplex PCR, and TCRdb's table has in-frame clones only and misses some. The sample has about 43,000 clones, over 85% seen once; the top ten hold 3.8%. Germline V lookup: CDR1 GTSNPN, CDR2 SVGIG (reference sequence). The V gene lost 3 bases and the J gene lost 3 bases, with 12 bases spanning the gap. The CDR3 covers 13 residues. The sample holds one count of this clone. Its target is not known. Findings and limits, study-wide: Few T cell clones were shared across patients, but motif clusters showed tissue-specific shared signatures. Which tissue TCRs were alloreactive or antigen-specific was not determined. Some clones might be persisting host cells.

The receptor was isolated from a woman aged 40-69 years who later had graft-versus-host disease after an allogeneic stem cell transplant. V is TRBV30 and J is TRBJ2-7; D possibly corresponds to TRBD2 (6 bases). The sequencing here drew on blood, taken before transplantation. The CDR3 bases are TGTGCCTGGAGCGGCGGGACTTACTACGAGCAGTACTTC. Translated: CAWSGGTYYEQYF. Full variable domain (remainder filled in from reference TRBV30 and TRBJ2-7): SQTIHQWPATLVQPVGSPLSLECTVEGTSNPNLYWYRQAAGRGLQLLFYSVGIGQISSEVPQNLSASRPQDRQFILSSKKLLLSDSGFYLCAWSGGTYYEQYFGPGTRLTVT.